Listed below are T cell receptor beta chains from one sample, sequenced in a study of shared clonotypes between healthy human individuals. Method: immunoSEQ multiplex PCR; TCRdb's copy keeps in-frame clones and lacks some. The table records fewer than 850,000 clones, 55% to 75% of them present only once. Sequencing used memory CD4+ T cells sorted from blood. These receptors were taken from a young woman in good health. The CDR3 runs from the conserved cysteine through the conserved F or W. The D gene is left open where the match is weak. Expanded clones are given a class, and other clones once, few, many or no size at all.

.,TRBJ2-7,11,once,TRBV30,TGTGCCCAAAGCGGAGTCTACGAGCAGTACTTC,CAQSGVYEQYF
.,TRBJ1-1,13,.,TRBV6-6,TGTGCCAGCAGCCAGGGGTGGGGGACTGAAGCTTTCTTT,CASSQGWGTEAFF
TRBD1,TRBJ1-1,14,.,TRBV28,TGTGCCAGCACCCACGGACAGGGGAACACTGAAGCTTTCTTT,CASTHGQGNTEAFF
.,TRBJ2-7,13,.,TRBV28,TGTGCCTACGGGACTCCCGGCTCCTACGAGCAGTACTTC,CAYGTPGSYEQYF
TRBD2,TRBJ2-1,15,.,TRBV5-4,TGTGCCAGCAGTTCCGGGACTAGCGGGAGTGATGAGCAGTTCTTC,CASSSGTSGSDEQFF
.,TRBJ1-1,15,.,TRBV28,TGTGCCAGCAGTTTATGGCAGGGGCGGAACACTGAAGCTTTCTTT,CASSLWQGRNTEAFF
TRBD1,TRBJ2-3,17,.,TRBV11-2,TGTGCCAGCAGCCAAGTCGTGGGACAGGGGATCAAAGATACGCAGTATTTT,CASSQVVGQGIKDTQYF
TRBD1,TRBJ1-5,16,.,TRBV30,TGTGCCTGGAGTCGACGTGGGGGACAGGGCAATCAGCCCCAGCATTTT,CAWSRRGGQGNQPQHF
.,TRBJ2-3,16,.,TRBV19,TGTGCCAGTAGTAGGTGGATCACACGCCTCGGAGATACGCAGTATTTT,CASSRWITRLGDTQYF
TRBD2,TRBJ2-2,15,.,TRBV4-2,TGTGCCAGCAGCCGAGCGGGGGGGGAGACCGGGGAGCTGTTTTTT,CASSRAGGETGELFF
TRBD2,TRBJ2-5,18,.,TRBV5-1,TGCGCCAGCAGCTTGGATCTAGCGGGACCTGGGTGGCAAGAGACCCAGTACTTC,CASSLDLAGPGWQETQYF
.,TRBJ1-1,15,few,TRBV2,TGTGCCAGCACATTACTCGCCAGCCTAACAGGTGAAGCTTTCTTT,CASTLLASLTGEAFF
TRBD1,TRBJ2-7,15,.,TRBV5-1,TGCGCCAGCAGCTTGGGATGGGACAGTGCCTACGAGCAGTACTTC,CASSLGWDSAYEQYF
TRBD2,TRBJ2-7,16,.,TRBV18,TGTGCCAGCTCGGGGACTAGCGGGATCTTCTCCTACGAGCAGTACTTC,CASSGTSGIFSYEQYF
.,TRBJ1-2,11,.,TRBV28,TGTGCCAGCAGCCGGCCCTATGGCTACACCTTC,CASSRPYGYTF
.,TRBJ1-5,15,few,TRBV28,TGTGCCAGCAGCCCCATGACAGGCGGCAATCAGCCCCAGCATTTT,CASSPMTGGNQPQHF
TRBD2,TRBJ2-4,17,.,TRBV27,TGTGCCAGCAGTTTAACACCCACTAGCGGGAGGTTGAACATTCAGTACTTC,CASSLTPTSGRLNIQYF
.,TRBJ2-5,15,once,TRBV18,TGTGCCAGCTCACCATATTCCGATGGACGGGAGACCCAGTACTTC,CASSPYSDGRETQYF
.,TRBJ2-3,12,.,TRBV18,TGTGCCACCTCTCAGGGGCCAGATACGCAGTATTTT,CATSQGPDTQYF
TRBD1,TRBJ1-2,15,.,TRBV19,TGTGCCAGTAGTATAGAGGAGGGGGCGAACTATGGCTACACCTTC,CASSIEEGANYGYTF
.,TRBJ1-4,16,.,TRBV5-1,TGCGCCAGCAGCTTCGATGGCGGGGGCACCATGAGCAAACTGTTTTTT,CASSFDGGGTMSKLFF
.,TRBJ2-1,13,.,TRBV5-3,TGTGCCAGAAGCTTGGGGCCCCACAATGAGCAGTTCTTC,CARSLGPHNEQFF
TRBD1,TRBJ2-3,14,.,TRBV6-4,TGTGCCAGCAGCCCGACAGGGAGCACAGATACGCAGTATTTT,CASSPTGSTDTQYF
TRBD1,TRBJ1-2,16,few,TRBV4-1,TGCGCCAGCAGCCAAGTCGGACAGGGGCGTTACTATGGCTACACCTTC,CASSQVGQGRYYGYTF
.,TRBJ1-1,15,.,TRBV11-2,TGTGCCAGCAGCTTCTCCGTGAGGTTTGGCTCTGAAGCTTTCTTT,CASSFSVRFGSEAFF
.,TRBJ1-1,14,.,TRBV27,TGTGCCAGCAGTTTAAAGGGGCTGCTCACTGAAGCTTTCTTT,CASSLKGLLTEAFF
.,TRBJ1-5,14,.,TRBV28,TGTGCCAGCACGAAACAGATGGGTGGTCAGCCCCAGCATTTT,CASTKQMGGQPQHF
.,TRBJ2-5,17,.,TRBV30,TGTGCCTGGAGTAGCCTGGGGCCTCTAGGGTACCAAGAGACCCAGTACTTC,CAWSSLGPLGYQETQYF
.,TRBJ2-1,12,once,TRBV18,TGTGCCAGCTCACCACTAGGCGATGAGCAGTTCTTC,CASSPLGDEQFF